The following is a TCR beta chain sequence with its context. Its cognate antigen is unknown. Germline V gene sequence: CDR1 KGHSH, CDR2 LQKENI. The CDR3 is 15 residues long. V lost 3 bases, J lost 3 bases, and 14 bases lay in between. This entry is derived from a study of beta chain features in type 1 diabetes. Background on the study: Nearly 110,000,000 sorted cells were examined across all samples. General study points: For TCRB rearrangement, an influence of HLA type remained unresolved here.

Expressed TCRB transcripts were sequenced after all isolated RNA was converted to cDNA. TCRdb's copy holds only in-frame clones and misses some; the assay was immunoSEQ multiplex PCR. The sample lists hundreds of thousands of clones; around a sixth were seen once. The chain recombines TRBV18 with TRBJ2-5, with D tentatively TRBD1 (5 bases). This TCR came from a man between 18 and 29 years old in good health. Source material: naive CD4+ T cells from blood. This chain's CDR3 is CASSPWQGFEETQYF. CDR3 nucleotides: TGTGCCAGCTCACCGTGGCAGGGATTCGAAGAGACCCAGTACTTC.